The 22 T cell receptor beta chains reported below all come from one sample, sequenced in a study of T cell repertoires in aging, cancer and after chemotherapy. Amplification of TCR beta used genomic DNA extracted from peripheral blood. TRB rearrangements spanning V, D and J were amplified using mixed TRB-A/B primers. TCRdb used MiXCR to reprocess the multiplex PCR reads, holding one entry per CDR3 protein. The data show thousands of distinct CDR3 sequences, about 30% seen once. Sample: blood. The receptors derive from a human donor in good health.

The chain recombines TRBV27 with TRBJ2-1, with TRBD2 matching over 9 bases. V trimming: 5 bases; J trimming: 9 bases; junction bases outside the gene matches: 11. CDR3 length: 15 residues. The germline V gene encodes CDR1 MNHEY and CDR2 SMNVEV (reference sequence). The CDR3 sequence: CASSPGTSFSSEQFF. CDR3 bases: TGTGCCAGCAGTCCTGGGACTAGCTTTAGTAGTGAGCAGTTCTTC.

The chain uses TRBV12-3 or TRBV12-4 and TRBJ1-5; possibly TRBD1 for D (6 bases). The CDR3 spans 13 residues. The V and J ends lost 8 bases and 5 bases respectively, with 13 bases between them. The CDR3 DNA is TGTGCCAGCCAGGCAGGGGCACATCAGCCCCAGCATTTT. It translates to CASQAGAHQPQHF.

The rearrangement joins TRBV7-2 to TRBJ1-5, with 9 positions matching TRBD1. The germline CDR1 and CDR2 sequences are SGHTA and FQGNSA. Trimming cost V 1 base and J 7 bases; bases outside gene matches: 8. This CDR3 is 16 amino acids long. DNA for the CDR3: TGTGCCAGCAGCTTAGGGACAGGGGTAGCAACCCAGCCCCAGCATTTT. Its protein product is CASSLGTGVATQPQHF.

The CDR3 DNA is TGTGCCAGCAGCCCCTCGACAGGACTCTACGAGCAGTACTTC. Amino acid sequence: CASSPSTGLYEQYF. The genes are TRBV7-9 and TRBJ2-7, with a tentative D call TRBD1 (6 bases). The CDR3 is 14 residues long. Trimming shortened V by 5 bases and J by 3 bases, and 14 bases separated the two germline ends. Germline loops: CDR1 SEHNR, CDR2 FQNEAQ (reference sequence).

This clonotype was seen more than once but under ten times. The V call is TRBV12-3 or TRBV12-4, the J call TRBJ2-5, with 9 positions matching TRBD1. CDR3 length: 18 amino acids. V shed 7 bases and J 3 bases; nucleotides not matched to a gene: 18. The chain's CDR3 is CASTGGQGRIWSKETQYF. CDR3 coding DNA: TGTGCCAGCACCGGCGGACAGGGGAGGATATGGTCCAAAGAGACCCAGTACTTC.

This clonotype was picked up a small number of times. The chain carries TRBV5-4 and TRBJ2-5; TRBD2 aligns across 14 bases. CDR3 length equals 16 residues. CDR1 and CDR2 (germline): SGHNT, YYREEE (reference sequence). The ends lost 3 bases at V and 4 bases at J; junction bases unmatched: 5. CDR3 bases: TGTGCCAGCAGCTATGGGACTAGCGGGGGTTTAGAGACCCAGTACTTC. It codes for CASSYGTSGGLETQYF.

This clonotype was counted only a few times. This chain joins TRBV20-1 and TRBJ2-6, with a weak D call TRBD2 (6 bases). Germline V gene data show CDR1 as DFQATT and CDR2 as SNEGSKA (reference sequence). This CDR3 spans 17 amino acids. V was clipped by 3 bases and J by 0 bases, with 15 bases between them. The CDR3 spells CSASSRGGSSGANVLTF. Here the CDR3 DNA reads TGCAGTGCTAGTTCGAGGGGAGGAAGCTCTGGGGCCAACGTCCTGACTTTC.

The V gene is TRBV18, the J gene TRBJ1-1; D gene uncertain. The CDR3 is 14 amino acids. With 3 bases removed from V and 1 base from J, the gap between germline ends came to 9 bases. Germline V lookup: CDR1 KGHSH, CDR2 LQKENI. The CDR3, as DNA: TGTGCCAGCTCACCTTTTGCGGAGAACACTGAAGCTTTCTTT. It yields the protein CASSPFAENTEAFF.

This clonotype was recorded a few times. J is TRBJ2-7 and V is TRBV6-5; a possible D gene is TRBD1 (5 bases). The CDR3 covers 16 residues. Trimming pared 0 bases from V and 0 bases from J, leaving 12 bases between. Germline V gene lookup returns CDR1 MNHEY and CDR2 SVGAGI. CDR3 residues: CASSYSGQGSSYEQYF. The CDR3 bases are TGTGCCAGCAGTTACTCGGGGCAGGGTAGCTCCTACGAGCAGTACTTC.

The V call is TRBV27, the J call TRBJ2-3, with D possibly being TRBD1 (5 bases). The germline V and J ends were trimmed by 2 bases and 1 base, with 7 bases remaining between them. CDR1 is MNHEY and CDR2 is SMNVEV in the germline V gene (reference sequence). The CDR3 runs 14 residues. CDR3: CASSLKGGTDTQYF. The CDR3 nucleotides are TGTGCCAGCAGTTTAAAAGGGGGCACAGATACGCAGTATTTT.

By sample fraction, this clonotype is medium-sized. The chain joins TRBV29-1 to TRBJ1-2; 7 bases match TRBD1. The germline V gene encodes CDR1 SQVTM and CDR2 ANQGSEA. The junction had 5 bases not matched to a gene; V was cut back by 5 bases and J by 8 bases. The CDR3 totals 11 residues. CDR3 in amino acids: CSVTTGFGYTF. DNA of the CDR3: TGCAGCGTTACGACAGGGTTCGGCTACACCTTC.

The chain is built from TRBV5-1 and TRBJ1-1; a possible D gene is TRBD1 (5 bases). This CDR3 is built from 13 residues. V was pared by 5 bases and J by 5 bases, with 13 bases between. CDR1 and CDR2 (germline): SGHRS, YFSETQ. The CDR3, as DNA: TGCGCCAGCAGTTGGGACCCAGGGACTGAAGCTTTCTTT. Translating gives CASSWDPGTEAFF.

In this sample, this clonotype turned up a few times. The rearrangement uses TRBV6-2 or TRBV6-3 and TRBJ2-5, with a weak D call TRBD2 (6 bases). This CDR3 region has 15 residues. V was trimmed by 5 bases and J by 5 bases, leaving 18 bases between them. Germline-derived CDR1 and CDR2 are MNHEY and SVGEGT. The CDR3 here is CASSAAGLPTETQYF. CDR3 DNA: TGTGCCAGCAGTGCCGCGGGACTCCCGACGGAGACCCAGTACTTC.

By share, this clonotype counts as medium-sized. This sequence joins TRBV6-5 and TRBJ2-7, with D maybe TRBD1 (6 bases). Germline CDR1 and CDR2: MNHEY and SVGAGI. Between the trimmed V and J ends, which lost 6 bases and 4 bases, there was a span of 19 bases. The CDR3 contains 15 residues. The CDR3 DNA follows: TGTGCCAGCAGCCCCGGGGATGGGGGCAGGTACGAGCAGTACTTC. Translation gives CASSPGDGGRYEQYF.

V and J are TRBV10-3 and TRBJ1-6; a weak D match, TRBD1 (5 bases). This CDR3 spans 14 amino acids. Between the trimmed V and J ends, which lost 6 bases and 8 bases, there was a span of 14 bases. The V gene's germline CDR1 is ENHRY and CDR2 SYGVKD. The CDR3: CAIRAWAGDSPLHF. DNA for the CDR3: TGTGCCATCAGGGCGTGGGCGGGGGATTCACCCCTCCACTTT.

The V gene is TRBV20-1, the J gene TRBJ1-1; perhaps TRBD1 as D (6 bases). V was pared by 0 bases and J by 0 bases, with 8 bases between. This CDR3 contains 14 residues. In germline, CDR1 is DFQATT, CDR2 SNEGSKA (reference sequence). CDR3 residues: CSAREQGMNTEAFF. The CDR3 DNA reads as TGCAGTGCTAGAGAACAGGGCATGAACACTGAAGCTTTCTTT.

The chain is built from TRBV6-5 and TRBJ2-7; the match to TRBD1 covers 11 bases. This CDR3 comprises 16 residues. Trimming at V came to 1 base and at J to 4 bases, leaving 6 bases not matched to a gene. Looked up from germline, CDR1 is MNHEY and CDR2 is SVGAGI. Here the CDR3 reads CASSYLPGQGVYEQYF. CDR3 sequence (DNA): TGTGCCAGCAGTTACTTACCGGGACAGGGGGTTTACGAGCAGTACTTC.

The chain carries TRBV30 and TRBJ1-2, with a weak D call TRBD1 (5 bases). From germline, CDR1 is GTSNPN and CDR2 SVGIG (reference sequence). V dropped 5 bases and J dropped 4 bases, with 17 bases sitting between them. The CDR3 extends over 14 amino acids. CDR3 region: CAWSQLGEIYGYTF. The CDR3 DNA follows: TGTGCCTGGTCCCAACTGGGGGAGATCTATGGCTACACCTTC.

V usage is TRBV19 and J usage is TRBJ1-1; 10 positions match TRBD1. Germline V gives CDR1 LNHDA, CDR2 SQIVND (reference sequence). This CDR3 spans 15 amino acids. Trimming cost V 5 bases and J 3 bases; bases outside gene matches: 6. This CDR3 is CASSARQGAHTEAFF. In DNA form, the CDR3 reads TGTGCCAGTAGTGCCCGACAGGGGGCGCACACTGAAGCTTTCTTT.

This clonotype was seen a few times. The chain is built from TRBV30 and TRBJ1-3; D is unclear. This CDR3 has 12 amino acids. The V and J ends lost 3 bases and 4 bases respectively, with 7 bases between them. Germline lookup yields CDR1 GTSNPN and CDR2 SVGIG (reference sequence). Here the CDR3 DNA reads TGTGCCTGGAGACACTTCGGAAACACCATATATTTT. Its translation is CAWRHFGNTIYF. Based on the CDR3 plus reference TRBV30 and TRBJ1-3, the full variable domain is SQTIHQWPATLVQPVGSPLSLECTVEGTSNPNLYWYRQAAGRGLQLLFYSVGIGQISSEVPQNLSASRPQDRQFILSSKKLLLSDSGFYLCAWRHFGNTIYFGEGSWLTVV.

The genes are TRBV6-6 and TRBJ1-1, with D uncertain. Trimming left V 4 bases short and J 6 bases short, with 9 bases between. In germline, CDR1 is MNHNY, CDR2 SVGAGI (reference sequence). The CDR3 sequence is 12 residues long. The CDR3 DNA follows: TGTGCCAGCAGTTTAAGGACGGCTGAAGCTTTCTTT. Translation: CASSLRTAEAFF.

This clonotype was detected a few times. The chain has TRBV6-1 and TRBJ1-2, with 9 positions matching TRBD1. CDR1 MNHNS and CDR2 SASEGT come from the germline V gene. The CDR3 spans 15 residues. J lost 2 bases, V lost 3 bases, and 4 bases had no gene match. The CDR3 DNA sequence: TGTGCCAGCAGTGAGCGGACAGGGGCGAACTATGGCTACACCTTC. This encodes CASSERTGANYGYTF.